This TCR beta chain appears in the sequencing data of a study of regulatory T cells in long-lasting Graves disease (dated by TCRdb to the early 2020s). In terms of the full investigation: Antithyroid drugs had been taken for less than 3 months by newly diagnosed Graves' disease patients. Patients with persistent Graves' disease were compared with patients with newly diagnosed Graves' disease using TCR sequencing and RNA sequencing of peripheral blood. The study took place in China and was registered as a clinical trial. A total of roughly 35 samples underwent TCR sequencing: some 13 from persistent and 20 from newly diagnosed Graves' disease patients. Overall study outcomes, separate from this receptor: The study examined only peripheral blood because the primary lesion, thyroid tissue, could not be accessed. More public clonotypes were shared among persistent patients (approximately 3,000) than among newly diagnosed patients (roughly 1,000). Only the TCR beta chain was sequenced and analyzed. Persistent Graves' disease patients showed lower TCR Shannon entropy and fewer highly expanded clones than newly diagnosed patients, suggesting clonal expansion. As a limitation, the authors acknowledged that the small sample size may reduce accuracy. Preferential use of TRBV28, TRBJ1-2 and TRBJ2-5 was observed in persistent disease, whereas TRBV20-1 and TRBJ2-1 were favored in newly diagnosed disease.

Remarks on this clonotype: What antigen it recognizes has not been identified. No base quality information exists; no much larger clone differs at one position.

The CDR3 sequence holds 13 residues, the cysteine and phenylalanine included. Only CDR3 DNA is held: 39 bases, read in frame from base 1. The germline V gene supplies CDR1 SGDLS and CDR2 YYNGEE. V is shortened by 1 base, J by 5 bases, and the region joining them spans 9 bases. Taken with the paper, the label for time point translates to: newly diagnosed GD, antithyroid drugs for less than 3 months. For both TCR sequencing and RNA sequencing, RNA was extracted from PBMCs in TRIzol. The diagnosis of Graves' disease followed American Thyroid Association guidelines. Patients were recruited from an endocrinology department in Xi'an, China. From each patient, approximately 10 milliliters of peripheral blood was collected into an EDTA anticoagulant tube. Ficoll Paque Plus density gradient separation was used to isolate PBMCs, and no additional T cell sorting was done. An Agilent 2100 Bioanalyzer and agarose gel were used to check RNA quality, and a NanoDrop 2000 was used to measure RNA concentration.

The library was made by multiplex PCR. The instrument given in TCRdb is Illumina HiSeq 4000. TCR beta libraries were built with iRepertoire HTBI primers and Arm-PCR amplification of CDR3 regions. Before sequencing, the PCR products underwent gel purification. The paper's data handling went like this. Across samples, approximately 68 TRBV and 13 to 15 TRBJ segments were identified and used for gene usage analysis of CDR3 amino acid clonotypes. COPE and FqMerger were used to merge the filtered high-quality paired reads into contigs. Contigs were aligned with BLAST to IMGT TRBV, TRBD and TRBJ reference genes, and CDR3 was defined per IMGT. Any clonotype with a frequency above 0.1% was classified as a highly expanded clone. Shannon entropy was used to measure repertoire diversity, and the Gini coefficient was used to measure V-J evenness. A clonotype found in more than one individual was treated as public. Starting from the raw public reads, TCRdb applied fastp trimming at Q25, assembled clones with MiXCR and retained in-frame beta chains. Each entry merges the rows of one CDR3 protein and shows their most common DNA and genes. Here the V and J calls rest on TCRdb's processing, not on the authors' analysis. Recorded for this sample are approximately 350,000 distinct CDR3 sequences; 16% of them occurred a single time. The ten top clones hold roughly 27% of the sample.

The same data also went into a second study, on T cells in Graves' hyperthyroidism and ophthalmopathy. According to the second study: Stable Graves' hyperthyroidism was defined as no progression to ophthalmopathy during 18 months of follow-up. Hyperthyroidism patients were aged 18 to 65 years and newly diagnosed, with disease duration of less than 2 months. Exclusion was applied to patients with uncontrolled infections, other autoimmune diseases, pregnancy or lactation. Clinical symptoms, serum thyroxine and TRAb, thyroid ultrasound, and orbital computed tomography formed the basis for the diagnoses. A first-round RT-PCR of the TCR CDR3 used the HTBI primer set with the Qiagen OneStep RT-PCR kit. Most expanded thyroid clonotypes (frequency above 0.001) were also detected in blood, a finding suggesting that blood repertoires may reflect thyroid immune responses. A 13 V-J signature model separated ophthalmopathy from stable hyperthyroidism, with 87.88% sensitivity and 81% to 82% specificity in cross-validation and 80%/75% in testing. In validation, the model predicted progression to ophthalmopathy with roughly 70% sensitivity and 72% to 85% specificity, a median of 6.5 months before onset. To identify distinguishing TCR V-J signatures, a discovery cohort of 95 to 100 patients was used, comprising 43 with Graves' ophthalmopathy and about 59 with stable Graves' hyperthyroidism. Whether ophthalmopathy could be predicted prospectively was tested in an independent validation cohort made up of about 18 hyperthyroidism patients plus 17 patients who later progressed to ophthalmopathy. The approximately 90 discovery patients were randomly split 7:3 into training and test sets. The study also compared thyroid tissue and blood T-cell repertoires from roughly six Graves' hyperthyroidism patients. Following sampling, methimazole starting at 30 mg daily was given to hyperthyroidism patients, and high-dose intravenous methylprednisolone was given to ophthalmopathy patients. Libraries were constructed in a second round of multiplex PCR, after which size selection and purification were carried out. Paired-end sequencing of the libraries was performed with 100 bp reads on an Illumina HiSeq2000. SOAPnuke was used to process the raw data, with reads discarded if the reads contained adapters or uncalled bases, had a mean Phred below 15, or lacked an exact constant-primer or identifier match. High-quality paired reads were merged using COPE v1.2.5, and each unique nucleotide sequence was defined as a clonotype. Clonotypes were aligned to IMGT TRBV, TRBD and TRBJ reference segments using MiTCR v1.1. The analysis was restricted to V-J combinations with a frequency above 0.0001, which together covered approximately 99% of the repertoires. The TCS score was defined as F50 (clonal expansion) divided by E x V (chaos), with BLOSUM62-based TCRdist calculated between CDR3 peptides within each V-J. Welch's t-statistics and random forest reduced around 510 V-J features to some 14, which were used in a naive Bayes classifier (R e1071). Sample size was not statistically predetermined, and investigators were not blinded to group allocation. TCR Vbeta CDR3 sequencing of 120 to 150 peripheral blood samples (under 45 ophthalmopathy, around 80 hyperthyroidism and roughly 17 progressor patients) is reported in the paper.

This receptor was identified in a man between 40 and 49 years old with Graves disease. Donor details come from another sample of the same person, matched by shared clones. Sequences were derived from peripheral blood mononuclear cells (PBMCs), sampled at new diagnosis, from a patient treated with antithyroid drugs. The sequence links TRBV9 to TRBJ2-5; the D gene assignment is ambiguous. The CDR3 protein: CASSVRMEETQYF. In nucleotides, the sequence is TGTGCCAGCAGCGTAAGAATGGAGGAGACCCAGTACTTC.